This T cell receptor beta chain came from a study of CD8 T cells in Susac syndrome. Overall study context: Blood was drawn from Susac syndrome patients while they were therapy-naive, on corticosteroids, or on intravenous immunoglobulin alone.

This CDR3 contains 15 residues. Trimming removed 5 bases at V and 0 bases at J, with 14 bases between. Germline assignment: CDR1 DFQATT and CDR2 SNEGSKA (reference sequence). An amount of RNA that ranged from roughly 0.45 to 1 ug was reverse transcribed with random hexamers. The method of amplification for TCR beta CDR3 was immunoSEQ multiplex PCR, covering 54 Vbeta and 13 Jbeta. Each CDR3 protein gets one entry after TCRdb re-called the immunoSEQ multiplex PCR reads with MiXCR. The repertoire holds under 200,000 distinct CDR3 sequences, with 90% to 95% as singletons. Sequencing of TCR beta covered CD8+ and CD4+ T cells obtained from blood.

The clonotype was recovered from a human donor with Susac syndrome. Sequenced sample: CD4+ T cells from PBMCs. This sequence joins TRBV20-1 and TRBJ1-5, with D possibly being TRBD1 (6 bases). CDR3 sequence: CSAFKQGISNQPQHF. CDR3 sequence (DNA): TGCAGTGCTTTTAAACAGGGAATTAGCAATCAGCCCCAGCATTTT.